This section outlines one TCR beta chain sequence together with its context. The antigen remains unidentified. The data derive from a study of shared clonotypes between healthy human individuals. CDR1 is WNHNN, CDR2 SYGVQD, per germline (reference sequence). The CDR3 length is 12 residues. V lost 5 bases to trimming and J lost 3 bases, with 8 bases between them. Study-level points and caveats: Only blood samples were collected, and tissue repertoires likely differ. Compared with memory subsets, naive subsets generally had larger estimated richness.

Assay execution proceeded at the deep level. Clones were read by immunoSEQ multiplex PCR, and TCRdb kept only the in-frame ones, dropping some. The sample consists of around 2.1 million clones, more than 90% of them appearing once. Input material: naive CD4+ T cells sorted from blood. Subset noted: CD45RA+ positively selected. This sequence joins TRBV10-1 and TRBJ2-7; maybe TRBD2 (6 bases). The source is a man aged 18-30 years in good health. The CDR3 sequence: CASSRGDYEQYF. The CDR3, as DNA: TGCGCCAGCAGTCGCGGGGACTACGAGCAGTACTTC.